These T cell receptor beta chains were read from a single sample in a study of blood T cell repertoires in COVID-19. Profiled with immunoSEQ multiplex PCR; TCRdb holds only in-frame clones, not every one. The table shows 150,000 or so clones, with around 82% occurring only once. The source material was peripheral blood. These receptors all stem from a man between 60 and 75 years old with active or convalescent COVID-19. Both conserved end residues are part of each CDR3. The D gene is left open where the match is weak. Clone size appears in some rows only: once, few, many, or a class for an expanded clone.

d_gene: -
j_gene: TRBJ1-1
v_gene: TRBV25-1
abundance: -
CDR3aa: CASSPPTGSEAFF
CDR3nt: TGTGCCAGCAGTCCCCCCACCGGTTCAGAAGCTTTCTTT

d_gene: -
j_gene: TRBJ2-1
v_gene: TRBV4-1
abundance: -
CDR3aa: CASSQDRTWVNEQFF
CDR3nt: TGCGCCAGCAGCCAAGATCGGACTTGGGTCAATGAGCAGTTCTTC

d_gene: TRBD2
j_gene: TRBJ2-5
v_gene: TRBV28
abundance: -
CDR3aa: CASSSPSGRIGETQYF
CDR3nt: TGTGCCAGCAGTTCCCCGAGCGGGAGAATAGGAGAGACCCAGTACTTC

d_gene: -
j_gene: TRBJ2-1
v_gene: TRBV5-1
abundance: -
CDR3aa: CASSLVTRTYNEQFF
CDR3nt: TGCGCCAGCAGCTTGGTTACGCGAACGTACAATGAGCAGTTCTTC

d_gene: TRBD1
j_gene: TRBJ1-5
v_gene: TRBV6-5
abundance: -
CDR3aa: CASSYGQGRNQPQHF
CDR3nt: TGTGCCAGCAGTTATGGACAGGGGAGGAATCAGCCCCAGCATTTT

d_gene: TRBD1
j_gene: TRBJ2-5
v_gene: TRBV5-6
abundance: -
CDR3aa: CASSLRVGTGRETQYF
CDR3nt: TGTGCCAGCAGCTTGCGGGTCGGGACAGGGAGAGAGACCCAGTACTTC

d_gene: -
j_gene: TRBJ1-1
v_gene: TRBV6-5
abundance: few
CDR3aa: CASSPGVPTEAFF
CDR3nt: TGTGCCAGCAGTCCAGGGGTGCCCACTGAAGCTTTCTTT

d_gene: -
j_gene: TRBJ2-2
v_gene: TRBV2
abundance: -
CDR3aa: CASSGSRAGELFF
CDR3nt: TGTGCCAGCAGTGGATCCCGGGCCGGGGAGCTGTTTTTT

d_gene: -
j_gene: TRBJ1-2
v_gene: TRBV12-5
abundance: few
CDR3aa: CAIIQGADTF
CDR3nt: TGTGCTATCATACAAGGGGCGGACACCTTC

d_gene: TRBD1
j_gene: TRBJ2-7
v_gene: TRBV19
abundance: -
CDR3aa: CAVKFRDRDYEQYF
CDR3nt: TGTGCCGTCAAGTTCCGGGACAGGGATTACGAGCAGTACTTC

d_gene: -
j_gene: TRBJ2-1
v_gene: TRBV11-3
abundance: -
CDR3aa: CASSLGLVSGLDEQFF
CDR3nt: TGTGCCAGCAGCTTAGGTCTAGTGAGTGGGTTAGATGAGCAGTTCTTC

d_gene: TRBD2
j_gene: TRBJ2-1
v_gene: TRBV9
abundance: -
CDR3aa: CASSPRGGADYNEQFF
CDR3nt: TGTGCCAGCAGCCCCCGGGGGGGGGCGGACTACAATGAGCAGTTCTTC

d_gene: -
j_gene: TRBJ2-7
v_gene: TRBV14
abundance: -
CDR3aa: CASSFVSSYEQYF
CDR3nt: TGTGCCAGCAGTTTTGTGAGCTCCTACGAGCAGTACTTC

d_gene: -
j_gene: TRBJ2-4
v_gene: TRBV4-1
abundance: -
CDR3aa: CASSRGDPGIQYF
CDR3nt: TGCGCCAGCAGCCGCGGCGACCCTGGCATTCAGTACTTC

d_gene: -
j_gene: TRBJ2-7
v_gene: TRBV6-1
abundance: many
CDR3aa: CASSEAQAYYEQYF
CDR3nt: TGTGCCAGCAGTGAAGCGCAAGCCTACTACGAGCAGTACTTC

d_gene: -
j_gene: TRBJ1-1
v_gene: TRBV28
abundance: -
CDR3aa: CASSLGLKNTEAFF
CDR3nt: TGTGCCAGCAGTTTGGGGCTGAAGAACACTGAAGCTTTCTTT

d_gene: TRBD1
j_gene: TRBJ1-2
v_gene: TRBV19
abundance: -
CDR3aa: CASSSRDRGRGGYTF
CDR3nt: TGTGCCAGTAGTAGCCGGGACAGGGGGCGCGGGGGCTACACCTTC

d_gene: -
j_gene: TRBJ2-6
v_gene: TRBV2
abundance: -
CDR3aa: CASTTGTGANVLTF
CDR3nt: TGTGCCAGCACTACAGGGACTGGGGCCAACGTCCTGACTTTC

d_gene: TRBD1
j_gene: TRBJ1-1
v_gene: TRBV6-5
abundance: -
CDR3aa: CASIAQGAGEAFF
CDR3nt: TGTGCCAGCATCGCACAGGGGGCAGGTGAAGCTTTCTTT

d_gene: -
j_gene: TRBJ1-3
v_gene: TRBV5-5
abundance: -
CDR3aa: CASSLGNGGSGNTIYF
CDR3nt: TGTGCCAGCAGCTTGGGGAATGGGGGGTCTGGAAACACCATATATTTT

d_gene: -
j_gene: TRBJ2-7
v_gene: TRBV12-3/TRBV12-4
abundance: -
CDR3aa: CASSWGSRDEQYF
CDR3nt: TGTGCCAGCAGCTGGGGTTCGAGGGACGAGCAGTACTTC

d_gene: -
j_gene: TRBJ1-2
v_gene: TRBV14
abundance: few
CDR3aa: CASSQDRTVYGYTF
CDR3nt: TGTGCCAGCAGCCAAGACCGGACAGTCTATGGCTACACCTTC

d_gene: -
j_gene: TRBJ1-1
v_gene: TRBV28
abundance: -
CDR3aa: CASSVGQMTEAFF
CDR3nt: TGTGCCAGCAGCGTCGGACAGATGACTGAAGCTTTCTTT

d_gene: -
j_gene: TRBJ1-2
v_gene: TRBV6-6
abundance: -
CDR3aa: CASSGGQMANYGYTF
CDR3nt: TGTGCCAGCAGCGGCGGACAGATGGCTAACTATGGCTACACCTTC

d_gene: TRBD1
j_gene: TRBJ1-1
v_gene: TRBV7-9
abundance: -
CDR3aa: CASSLAGTGGWWNTEAFF
CDR3nt: TGTGCCAGCAGCTTAGCGGGGACAGGGGGTTGGTGGAACACTGAAGCTTTCTTT

d_gene: -
j_gene: TRBJ2-7
v_gene: TRBV5-1
abundance: -
CDR3aa: CASSWDFRNSYEQYF
CDR3nt: TGCGCCAGCAGCTGGGACTTCCGGAACTCCTACGAGCAGTACTTC

d_gene: -
j_gene: TRBJ1-3
v_gene: TRBV18
abundance: -
CDR3aa: CASSPLEGNTIYF
CDR3nt: TGTGCCAGCTCACCACTGGAGGGAAACACCATATATTTT

d_gene: TRBD2
j_gene: TRBJ2-5
v_gene: TRBV28
abundance: -
CDR3aa: CASRVAGGVETQYF
CDR3nt: TGTGCCAGCAGGGTAGCGGGAGGGGTCGAGACCCAGTACTTC

d_gene: -
j_gene: TRBJ1-2
v_gene: TRBV2
abundance: -
CDR3aa: CASSVLVGGKGYTF
CDR3nt: TGTGCCAGCAGTGTTCTAGTAGGGGGAAAAGGCTACACCTTC

d_gene: TRBD2
j_gene: TRBJ2-2
v_gene: TRBV6-4
abundance: -
CDR3aa: CASSDISGGSTGELFF
CDR3nt: TGTGCCAGCAGTGATATTAGCGGGGGATCCACCGGGGAGCTGTTTTTT

d_gene: -
j_gene: TRBJ1-2
v_gene: TRBV6-2/TRBV6-3
abundance: -
CDR3aa: CASSPGEAYGYTF
CDR3nt: TGTGCCAGCAGCCCGGGGGAGGCCTATGGCTACACCTTC

d_gene: TRBD2
j_gene: TRBJ2-3
v_gene: TRBV4-1
abundance: -
CDR3aa: CASSRSGRLDTQYF
CDR3nt: TGCGCCAGCAGCCGGAGCGGGAGGTTAGATACGCAGTATTTT

d_gene: -
j_gene: TRBJ2-7
v_gene: TRBV18
abundance: -
CDR3aa: CASSPLQGGQYF
CDR3nt: TGTGCCAGCTCACCACTGCAGGGGGGACAGTACTTC

d_gene: -
j_gene: TRBJ2-7
v_gene: TRBV5-4
abundance: -
CDR3aa: CASSLPGGAGPYEQYF
CDR3nt: TGTGCCAGCAGCTTGCCGGGGGGCGCAGGTCCTTACGAGCAGTACTTC

d_gene: TRBD1
j_gene: TRBJ1-5
v_gene: TRBV10-3
abundance: -
CDR3aa: CAISQGGNQPQHF
CDR3nt: TGTGCCATCAGCCAGGGGGGAAATCAGCCCCAGCATTTT

d_gene: -
j_gene: TRBJ2-7
v_gene: TRBV28
abundance: -
CDR3aa: CASSLSRVGGLYEQYF
CDR3nt: TGTGCCAGCAGTCTGTCCCGGGTGGGGGGGCTGTACGAGCAGTACTTC

d_gene: -
j_gene: TRBJ2-1
v_gene: TRBV10-3
abundance: -
CDR3aa: CAISTGGNEQFF
CDR3nt: TGTGCCATCAGTACAGGTGGAAATGAGCAGTTCTTC

d_gene: -
j_gene: TRBJ1-1
v_gene: TRBV27
abundance: few
CDR3aa: CASSLIVDTEAFF
CDR3nt: TGTGCCAGCAGTTTAATAGTCGACACTGAAGCTTTCTTT

d_gene: -
j_gene: TRBJ2-7
v_gene: TRBV7-9
abundance: many
CDR3aa: CASSPGQGEQYF
CDR3nt: TGTGCCAGCAGCCCTGGCCAGGGCGAGCAGTACTTC

d_gene: TRBD1
j_gene: TRBJ1-4
v_gene: TRBV15
abundance: -
CDR3aa: CATSRDPLDRDEKLFF
CDR3nt: TGTGCCACCAGCAGAGACCCCCTAGACAGGGACGAAAAACTGTTTTTT

d_gene: -
j_gene: TRBJ1-1
v_gene: TRBV5-1
abundance: -
CDR3aa: CASSPSLLRAGPTEAFF
CDR3nt: TGCGCCAGCAGTCCCTCCCTACTAAGGGCGGGCCCCACTGAAGCTTTCTTT

d_gene: TRBD1
j_gene: TRBJ1-1
v_gene: TRBV11-2
abundance: -
CDR3aa: CASNKDRASTEAFF
CDR3nt: TGTGCCAGCAACAAAGACAGGGCCAGCACTGAAGCTTTCTTT

d_gene: TRBD1
j_gene: TRBJ1-5
v_gene: TRBV7-8
abundance: -
CDR3aa: CASSPGDRGLGQPQHF
CDR3nt: TGTGCCAGCAGCCCTGGGGACAGGGGATTGGGCCAGCCCCAGCATTTT

d_gene: TRBD1
j_gene: TRBJ2-3
v_gene: TRBV15
abundance: -
CDR3aa: CATSRSGQGGSDTQYF
CDR3nt: TGTGCCACCAGCAGATCCGGACAGGGTGGATCAGATACGCAGTATTTT

d_gene: TRBD2
j_gene: TRBJ2-2
v_gene: TRBV5-1
abundance: -
CDR3aa: CASQPGVAGVMDTGELFF
CDR3nt: TGCGCCAGCCAACCGGGGGTAGCGGGAGTGATGGACACCGGGGAGCTGTTTTTT

d_gene: TRBD1
j_gene: TRBJ2-7
v_gene: TRBV6-5
abundance: -
CDR3aa: CASGWDRDYEQYF
CDR3nt: TGTGCCAGCGGCTGGGACAGGGATTACGAGCAGTACTTC

d_gene: -
j_gene: TRBJ2-2
v_gene: TRBV18
abundance: few
CDR3aa: CASSLKAGQNTGELFF
CDR3nt: TGTGCCAGCTCATTAAAGGCCGGACAGAACACCGGGGAGCTGTTTTTT

d_gene: -
j_gene: TRBJ1-1
v_gene: TRBV11-2
abundance: once
CDR3aa: CASSLELSTSTEAFF
CDR3nt: TGTGCCAGCAGCTTAGAACTCTCAACGAGCACTGAAGCTTTCTTT

d_gene: -
j_gene: TRBJ1-1
v_gene: TRBV28
abundance: -
CDR3aa: CASSRTEAFF
CDR3nt: TGTGCCAGCAGTCGCACTGAAGCTTTCTTT

d_gene: TRBD1
j_gene: TRBJ2-2
v_gene: TRBV5-1
abundance: -
CDR3aa: CASSFTGGDTGELFF
CDR3nt: TGCGCCAGCAGCTTTACAGGGGGCGACACCGGGGAGCTGTTTTTT

d_gene: TRBD1
j_gene: TRBJ1-1
v_gene: TRBV19
abundance: -
CDR3aa: CATADRGNTEAFF
CDR3nt: TGTGCCACAGCCGACAGGGGGAACACTGAAGCTTTCTTT

d_gene: -
j_gene: TRBJ1-5
v_gene: TRBV13
abundance: few
CDR3aa: CASSPPGQNQPQHF
CDR3nt: TGTGCCAGCAGCCCCCCCGGACAAAATCAGCCCCAGCATTTT

d_gene: -
j_gene: TRBJ2-4
v_gene: TRBV19
abundance: -
CDR3aa: CASSIGERAKNIQYF
CDR3nt: TGTGCCAGTAGTATAGGAGAGAGGGCCAAAAACATTCAGTACTTC

d_gene: -
j_gene: TRBJ2-5
v_gene: TRBV12-2
abundance: -
CDR3aa: CASPRAQYF
CDR3nt: TGTGCAAGTCCCCGGGCCCAGTACTTC

d_gene: TRBD1
j_gene: TRBJ2-7
v_gene: TRBV25-1
abundance: -
CDR3aa: CASSPRDRTYEQYF
CDR3nt: TGTGCCAGCAGTCCCCGGGACAGGACCTACGAGCAGTACTTC